These 27 T cell receptor beta chains were sequenced from one sample in a study of shared clonotypes between healthy human individuals. Sequencing used immunoSEQ multiplex PCR; TCRdb keeps in-frame clones, though not all of them. The sample comprises roughly 1,100,000 clones, roughly 75% of which are singletons, and about 1.5% rests with the top ten. Sequencing input: memory CD4+ T cells sorted from blood. Stated subset: CD45RA-negative fraction. These receptors all stem from a man aged 18 to 29 in good health.

J is TRBJ1-3 and V is TRBV25-1; TRBD1 might be the D (6 bases). This CDR3 is 16 amino acids long. Per germline, CDR1 MGHDK and CDR2 SYGVNS. The V end lost 4 bases, the J end lost 0 bases, and 13 bases lay between the germline ends. The CDR3 region is CASSGPGHRSGNTIYF. In DNA, the CDR3 is TGTGCCAGCAGTGGGCCGGGACATCGCTCTGGAAACACCATATATTTT.

In this sample, this clone turned up once. The chain recombines TRBV18 with TRBJ2-7; the match to TRBD2 covers 7 bases. CDR3 length: 16 amino acids. CDR1 and CDR2 from the germline V gene are KGHSH and LQKENI. Losses at the gene ends were 1 base for V and 5 bases for J; bases not matched to a gene: 11. Here the CDR3 reads CASSPRWRESGHEQYF. CDR3 sequence (DNA): TGTGCCAGCTCACCACGGTGGCGGGAGAGCGGCCACGAGCAGTACTTC.

The sample holds a few counts of this clone. The chain's CDR3 is CASSVTTGSYGYTF. Here the CDR3 DNA reads TGTGCCAGCAGCGTGACGACAGGTTCATATGGCTACACCTTC. This chain joins TRBV9 and TRBJ1-2; possibly TRBD1 for D (6 bases). Germline V CDR1 and CDR2: SGDLS, YYNGEE. CDR3 length equals 14 residues. Trimming took off 2 bases at V and 5 bases at J, with 13 bases between the two ends.

The chain is built from TRBV19 and TRBJ1-4; tentative D call: TRBD1 (5 bases). The V gene lost 0 bases and the J gene lost 0 bases, with 17 bases spanning the gap. This CDR3 has 19 amino acids. Germline loops: CDR1 LNHDA, CDR2 SQIVND (reference sequence). The CDR3 region is CASSIDGTGRYSTNEKLFF. The DNA for the CDR3 is TGTGCCAGTAGTATAGATGGGACTGGAAGATACTCAACTAATGAAAAACTGTTTTTT. The variable domain in full, completed from reference TRBV19 and TRBJ1-4, reads DGGITQSPKYLFRKEGQNVTLSCEQNLNHDAMYWYRQDPGQGLRLIYYSQIVNDFQKGDIAEGYSVSREKKESFPLTVTSAQKNPTAFYLCASSIDGTGRYSTNEKLFFGSGTQLSVL.

The J gene is TRBJ1-5, the V gene TRBV5-5; 8 bases fit TRBD1. CDR1 and CDR2 from the germline V gene are SGHKS and YYEKEE (reference sequence). With V trimmed by 1 base and J by 0 bases, 12 bases remained unmatched. CDR3 size: 19 residues. DNA for the CDR3: TGTGCCAGCAGCTTGAGCGTCCGGACAGGGTCCTATAGCAATCAGCCCCAGCATTTT. Its translation is CASSLSVRTGSYSNQPQHF.

V is TRBV28 and J is TRBJ2-2; tentatively, D is TRBD1 (5 bases). Trimming stripped 5 bases from V and 3 bases from J, with 10 bases between. This CDR3 region has 14 residues. CDR1 MDHEN and CDR2 SYDVKM come from the germline V gene. The CDR3, as DNA: TGTGCCAGCAGTGGGGCAGGATACACCGGGGAGCTGTTTTTT. Translated: CASSGAGYTGELFF.

V gene TRBV4-3 combines with J gene TRBJ2-2; 7 bases map to TRBD2. The V segment lost 4 bases and the J segment 5 bases; nucleotides outside the gene matches: 7. The CDR3 runs to 15 residues. Germline lookup yields CDR1 LGHNA and CDR2 YSLEER. CDR3 protein: CASSPGLVVTGELFF. The CDR3 DNA is TGCGCCAGCAGCCCCGGACTAGTAGTGACCGGGGAGCTGTTTTTT.

The chain joins TRBV6-1 to TRBJ2-6; D gene unclear. Trimming pared 7 bases from V and 0 bases from J, leaving 10 bases between. Germline V lookup: CDR1 MNHNS, CDR2 SASEGT. CDR3 length: 15 residues. The DNA of the CDR3 is TGTGCCAGCACAAAGTTCAGCTCTGGGGCCAACGTCCTGACTTTC. This gives the protein CASTKFSSGANVLTF.

The rearrangement joins TRBV4-3 to TRBJ1-3; D remains ambiguous. The CDR3 is 13 amino acids. The germline V gene has CDR1 LGHNA and CDR2 YSLEER. The ends were cut back, 5 bases at V and 2 bases at J, with 7 bases in the middle. The CDR3: CASSAEAGNTIYF. CDR3 nucleotides: TGCGCCAGCAGCGCTGAAGCTGGAAACACCATATATTTT.

The sample holds one count of this clone. The chain carries TRBV7-6 and TRBJ2-7, with TRBD1 matching over 9 bases. V was clipped by 4 bases and J by 2 bases; unmatched bases: 3. The CDR3 runs to 14 residues. Germline V gives CDR1 SGHVS, CDR2 FNYEAQ. CDR3 DNA sequence: TGTGCCAGCAGCTCTAGACAGGGGGCCTACGAGCAGTACTTC. The encoded protein is CASSSRQGAYEQYF. Supplemented by reference TRBV7-6 and TRBJ2-7, the full variable domain reads GAGVSQSPRYKVTKRGQDVALRCDPISGHVSLYWYRQALGQGPEFLTYFNYEAQQDKSGLPNDRFSAERPEGSISTLTIQRTEQRDSAMYRCASSSRQGAYEQYFGPGTRLTVT.

The chain couples TRBV6-1 to TRBJ1-2; D remains unclear. CDR1 is MNHNS and CDR2 is SASEGT in the germline V gene. The CDR3 totals 13 residues. The V gene lost 2 bases and the J gene lost 2 bases, with 6 bases spanning the gap. CDR3 residues: CASSEMGNYGYTF. The CDR3 DNA sequence: TGTGCCAGCAGTGAAATGGGAAACTATGGCTACACCTTC.

CDR3 protein: CASSQSYEQYF. CDR3 in DNA: TGTGCCAGCAGTCAATCCTACGAGCAGTACTTC. The J gene is TRBJ2-7, the V gene TRBV6-1, with no clear D. The CDR3 is 11 amino acids. Germline CDR1 is MNHNS and CDR2 is SASEGT. Between the trimmed V and J ends, which lost 5 bases and 1 base, there was a span of 3 bases.

This chain links TRBV2 with TRBJ1-1, with D maybe TRBD1 (5 bases). CDR1 and CDR2 (germline): SNHLY, FYNNEI. V lost 2 bases to trimming and J lost 4 bases, with 11 bases between them. The CDR3 sequence is 14 residues long. The DNA for the CDR3 is TGTGCCAGCAGTGAAAGACTTGGGGGCACTGAAGCTTTCTTT. It yields the protein CASSERLGGTEAFF.

The V and J genes are TRBV18 and TRBJ2-7; D may be TRBD1 (6 bases). The CDR3 has 14 residues. Germline V gives CDR1 KGHSH, CDR2 LQKENI. Between the trimmed V and J ends, which lost 6 bases and 3 bases, there was a span of 15 bases. The DNA for the CDR3 is TGTGCCAGCTCTTTCCAGGGGCAGGGCTACGAGCAGTACTTC. Translated, it gives CASSFQGQGYEQYF.

This clone has ten or more counts. The CDR3 nucleotides read TGTGCCAGCAGCTCCGGACTAGTGAGAAACAATGAGCAGTTCTTC. It encodes CASSSGLVRNNEQFF. The genes are TRBV7-2 and TRBJ2-1; 7 bases line up with TRBD2. The germline gives CDR1 SGHTA, CDR2 FQGNSA. This CDR3 spans 15 amino acids. Trimming removed 4 bases from V and 5 bases from J; junction bases left unmatched: 8.

The V and J genes are TRBV27 and TRBJ2-1; 7 bases align to TRBD2. The length of the CDR3 is 11 residues. After removal of 7 bases from V and 12 bases from J, the junction contained 6 bases not matched to a gene. CDR1 is MNHEY, CDR2 SMNVEV, per germline (reference sequence). The CDR3 nucleotides are TGTGCCAGCATTATGGGCGGGAGGCAGTTCTTC. This codes for CASIMGGRQFF.

Points on this clone: The same CDR3 is also encoded by other DNA sequences in this sample. This chain uses TRBV7-2 with TRBJ2-2; unclear D gene. CDR1 SGHTA and CDR2 FQGNSA come from the germline V gene. V lost 2 bases to trimming and J lost 4 bases, with 5 bases between them. The CDR3 consists of 13 residues. The CDR3: CASSLRPTGELFF. DNA of the CDR3: TGTGCCAGCAGCTTACGCCCCACCGGGGAGCTGTTTTTT. Drawing the rest from reference TRBV7-2 and TRBJ2-2, the complete variable domain is GAGVSQSPSNKVTEKGKDVELRCDPISGHTALYWYRQSLGQGLEFLIYFQGNSAPDKSGLPSDRFSAERTGGSVSTLTIQRTQQEDSAVYLCASSLRPTGELFFGEGSRLTVL.

J is TRBJ1-4 and V is TRBV4-1, with a possible D match to TRBD1 (6 bases). CDR1 is MGHRA and CDR2 is YSYEKL in the germline V gene. CDR3 size: 15 residues. Between the trimmed V and J ends, which lost 1 base and 4 bases, there was a span of 10 bases. The CDR3 DNA reads as TGCGCCAGCAGCCAAGTGGCAGGGGTTAATGAAAAACTGTTTTTT. It specifies CASSQVAGVNEKLFF.

The V call is TRBV28, the J call TRBJ2-4, with 10 bases lining up with TRBD2. Germline CDR1 reads MDHEN; CDR2 reads SYDVKM. There are 18 residues in the CDR3. Germline trimming cut 3 bases from V and 0 bases from J; bases unmatched to any gene: 8. Here the CDR3 reads CASSFVIAGGLAKNIQYF. The DNA of the CDR3 is TGTGCCAGCAGTTTTGTGATAGCGGGGGGACTAGCCAAAAACATTCAGTACTTC.

This clone appeared once. At the DNA level, this CDR3 is encoded by other sequences in the same sample as well. The chain links TRBV20-1 to TRBJ2-7; D is unclear. The CDR3 extends over 10 amino acids. Germline lookup yields CDR1 DFQATT and CDR2 SNEGSKA (reference sequence). V shed 2 bases and J shed 4 bases, with 3 bases lying between them. The CDR3, as DNA: TGCAGTGCTAGACCATACGAGCAGTACTTC. Its protein is CSARPYEQYF.

This clone was observed a single time. This chain links TRBV7-2 with TRBJ1-2, with no clear D. This CDR3 comprises 15 residues. Trimming pared 4 bases from V and 3 bases from J, leaving 15 bases between. The germline CDR1 and CDR2 sequences are SGHTA and FQGNSA. CDR3 DNA sequence: TGTGCCAGCAGCTCCGGACGGAGGATTCACTATGGCTACACCTTC. Translating gives CASSSGRRIHYGYTF. The variable domain in full, completed from reference TRBV7-2 and TRBJ1-2, reads GAGVSQSPSNKVTEKGKDVELRCDPISGHTALYWYRQSLGQGLEFLIYFQGNSAPDKSGLPSDRFSAERTGGSVSTLTIQRTQQEDSAVYLCASSSGRRIHYGYTFGSGTRLTVV.

This clone is a singleton in its sample. V gene TRBV6-1 combines with J gene TRBJ2-1; 8 bases align to TRBD2. J lost 8 bases, V lost 4 bases, and 16 bases had no gene match. CDR3 length: 17 amino acids. Germline CDR1 is MNHNS and CDR2 is SASEGT. The DNA of the CDR3 is TGTGCCAGCAGTGCCCGGGGAGCGGGAGCCCGTGGGGATGAGCAGTTCTTC. Protein product: CASSARGAGARGDEQFF.

The table lists this clone with a few counts. The rearrangement links TRBV25-1 to TRBJ1-6; 7 nucleotides align to TRBD1. The CDR3 is 15 residues long. Germline-derived CDR1 and CDR2 are MGHDK and SYGVNS. V was pared by 1 base and J by 10 bases, with 7 bases of the junction left unmatched. The CDR3 here is CASSEFWTDRSPLHF. The CDR3 bases are TGTGCCAGCAGTGAATTTTGGACGGACAGGTCACCCCTCCACTTT.

The chain couples TRBV6-5 to TRBJ1-2; unclear D gene. V was cut by 0 bases and J by 4 bases, with 12 bases left in between. This CDR3 has 15 amino acids. Germline V gene sequence: CDR1 MNHEY, CDR2 SVGAGI. CDR3 coding DNA: TGTGCCAGCAGTTACTCCCAGCCCGGAACCTATGGCTACACCTTC. Translated: CASSYSQPGTYGYTF.

This chain links TRBV28 with TRBJ2-5; 7 positions agree with TRBD2. V trimming: 3 bases; J trimming: 3 bases; junction bases outside the gene matches: 4. The CDR3 consists of 14 residues. Germline values: CDR1 MDHEN, CDR2 SYDVKM. CDR3 bases: TGTGCCAGCAGTTTGGGCGGGGGTGAAGAGACCCAGTACTTC. Its protein is CASSLGGGEETQYF.

The CDR3 reads CASSIGFSRTANTGELFF. CDR3 coding DNA: TGTGCCAGTAGTATAGGCTTCTCTAGGACCGCAAACACCGGGGAGCTGTTTTTT. V and J are TRBV19 and TRBJ2-2; D remains unclear. Germline assignment: CDR1 LNHDA and CDR2 SQIVND (reference sequence). V lost 1 base, J lost 2 bases, and 17 bases lay in between. CDR3 length: 18 amino acids.

This chain links TRBV30 with TRBJ1-2; no firm D call. Per the germline V gene, CDR1 is GTSNPN and CDR2 is SVGIG (reference sequence). The CDR3 is 13 residues long. The V and J ends lost 0 bases and 4 bases respectively, with 9 bases between them. In DNA, the CDR3 is TGTGCCTGGAGTGTAGTTCCCCTCTATGGCTACACCTTC. This gives the protein CAWSVVPLYGYTF.